These 9 T cell receptor beta chains share one sample of origin, sequenced in a study of CD8 T cells in Susac syndrome. Random hexamers were used to reverse transcribe the RNA input (about 0.5 to 1 ug). MiXCR was run by TCRdb on the immunoSEQ multiplex PCR reads, yielding one entry per CDR3 protein. The sample has 110,000 or so distinct CDR3 sequences; 85% to 95% are singletons. Sequenced sample: CD4+ T cells from PBMCs. These TCRs come from a human donor with multiple sclerosis.

The J gene is TRBJ1-6, the V gene TRBV30; no firm D call. Germline CDR1 is GTSNPN and CDR2 is SVGIG (reference sequence). V shed 8 bases and J shed 0 bases, with 11 bases lying between them. This CDR3 comprises 14 residues. This CDR3 reads CAGYSVSYNSPLHF. The CDR3 coding sequence is TGTGCCGGGTACAGCGTCTCCTATAATTCACCCCTCCACTTT.

CDR3 DNA sequence: TGCAGTTCGACTCGAGGAAATGAGCAGTTCTTC. As protein: CSSTRGNEQFF. This chain links TRBV20-1 with TRBJ2-1, with D unclear. V was cut by 8 bases and J by 7 bases, with 12 bases left in between. Germline CDR1 DFQATT, CDR2 SNEGSKA (reference sequence). This CDR3 is 11 amino acids long.

The V and J genes are TRBV30 and TRBJ1-2; D is unclear. Germline CDR1 reads GTSNPN; CDR2 reads SVGIG (reference sequence). Trimming removed 1 base from V and 5 bases from J, with 2 bases in between. The CDR3 has 10 amino acids. CDR3 amino acids: CAWSGYGYTF. The DNA of the CDR3 is TGTGCCTGGAGTGGGTATGGCTACACCTTC.

Turning to this clonotype: One end of the junction does not line up with germline, which may come from a read error. The V call is TRBV19, the J call TRBJ1-2, with 7 bases fitting TRBD1. Germline CDR1 reads LNHDA; CDR2 reads SQIVND (reference sequence). This CDR3 has 13 residues. The CDR3 DNA is TGTGCCAGTAGTTTAGACAGGGAATATGGCTACACCTTC. Its translation: CASSLDREYGYTF.

This chain connects TRBV30 to TRBJ2-1; D remains unclear. V lost 5 bases, J lost 5 bases, and 7 bases lay in between. This CDR3 is 11 amino acids long. CDR1 GTSNPN and CDR2 SVGIG come from the germline V gene (reference sequence). As DNA, the CDR3 is TGTGCCTGGCATCGCAACAATGAGCAGTTCTTC. Encoded protein: CAWHRNNEQFF. Combining the CDR3 with reference TRBV30 and TRBJ2-1 gives the whole variable domain SQTIHQWPATLVQPVGSPLSLECTVEGTSNPNLYWYRQAAGRGLQLLFYSVGIGQISSEVPQNLSASRPQDRQFILSSKKLLLSDSGFYLCAWHRNNEQFFGPGTRLTVL.

The chain combines TRBV5-4 with TRBJ1-1; possibly TRBD1 for D (6 bases). The CDR3 loop spans 13 amino acids. V lost 2 bases, J lost 10 bases, and 15 bases lay in between. The V gene's germline CDR1 is SGHNT and CDR2 YYREEE (reference sequence). CDR3 residues: CASSFYGGEVAFF. CDR3 bases: TGTGCCAGCAGCTTTTACGGGGGCGAAGTAGCTTTCTTT.

The gene calls are TRBV12-3 or TRBV12-4 and TRBJ1-2; a weak D match, TRBD1 (6 bases). V lost 8 bases and J lost 3, with 19 bases in between. CDR3 length: 15 amino acids. The CDR3 spells CASSQGSWSYYGYTF. CDR3 DNA sequence: TGTGCCAGCTCACAGGGTTCTTGGAGCTACTATGGCTACACCTTC.

The J gene is TRBJ2-6, the V gene TRBV5-1; 10 bases are a match to TRBD1. The CDR3 has 16 residues. In germline, CDR1 is SGHRS, CDR2 YFSETQ. Germline trimming cut 4 bases from V and 2 bases from J; bases unmatched to any gene: 3. Here the CDR3 reads CASSPGQGTGANVLTF. Here the CDR3 DNA reads TGCGCCAGCAGCCCGGGACAGGGGACTGGGGCCAACGTCCTGACTTTC. Variable domain in full (rest from reference TRBV5-1 and TRBJ2-6): KAGVTQTPRYLIKTRGQQVTLSCSPISGHRSVSWYQQTPGQGLQFLFEYFSETQRNKGNFPGRFSGRQFSNSRSEMNVSTLELGDSALYLCASSPGQGTGANVLTFGAGSRLTVL.

The V call is TRBV19, the J call TRBJ2-7; no firm D call. There are 14 residues in the CDR3. The V gene lost 5 bases and the J gene lost 0 bases, with 11 bases spanning the gap. Germline lookup yields CDR1 LNHDA and CDR2 SQIVND (reference sequence). The DNA of the CDR3 is TGTGCCAGTAGTTCCCAATTTAGCTCCTACGAGCAGTACTTC. Its protein is CASSSQFSSYEQYF.